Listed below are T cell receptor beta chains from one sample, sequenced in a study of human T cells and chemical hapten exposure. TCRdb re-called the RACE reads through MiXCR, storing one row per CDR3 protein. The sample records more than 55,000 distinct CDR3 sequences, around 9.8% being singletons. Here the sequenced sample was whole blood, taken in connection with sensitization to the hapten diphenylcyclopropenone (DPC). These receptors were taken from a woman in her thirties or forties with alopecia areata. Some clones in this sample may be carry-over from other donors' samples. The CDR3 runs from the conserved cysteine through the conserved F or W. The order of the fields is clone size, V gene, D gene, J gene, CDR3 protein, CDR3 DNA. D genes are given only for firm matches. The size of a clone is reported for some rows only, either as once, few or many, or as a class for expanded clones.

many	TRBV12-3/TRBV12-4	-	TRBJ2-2	CASSFSARELFF	TGTGCCAGCAGTTTCTCAGCTCGGGAGCTGTTTTTT
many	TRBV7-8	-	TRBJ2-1	CASSLNGVSYNEQFF	TGTGCCAGCAGCTTGAACGGCGTCTCCTACAATGAGCAGTTCTTC
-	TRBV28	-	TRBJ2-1	CASSGGYNEQFF	TGTGCCAGCAGTGGCGGGTACAATGAGCAGTTCTTC
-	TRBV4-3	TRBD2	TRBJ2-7	CASSQDIAGGGLTYEQYF	TGCGCCAGCAGCCAAGACATAGCGGGGGGCGGGCTAACCTACGAGCAGTACTTC
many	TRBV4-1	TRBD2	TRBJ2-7	CASSQDWPGGGAAGYEQYF	TGCGCCAGCAGCCAAGATTGGCCTGGCGGGGGGGCCGCTGGGTACGAGCAGTACTTC
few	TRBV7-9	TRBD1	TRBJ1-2	CASSPGTGGSYGYTF	TGTGCCAGCAGCCCAGGGACAGGGGGTAGCTATGGCTACACCTTC
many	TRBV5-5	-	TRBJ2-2	CASSADSPNTGELFF	TGTGCCAGCAGCGCGGACAGCCCGAACACCGGGGAGCTGTTTTTT
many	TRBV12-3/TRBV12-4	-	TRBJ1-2	CASSSRGMGYGYTF	TGTGCCAGCAGTTCTCGGGGTATGGGGTATGGCTACACCTTC
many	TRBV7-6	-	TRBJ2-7	CASSLASLQGSREQYF	TGTGCCAGCAGCTTAGCATCGCTACAGGGAAGTCGCGAGCAGTACTTC
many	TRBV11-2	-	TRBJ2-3	CASSFQGRDTQYF	TGTGCCAGCAGCTTTCAGGGAAGAGATACGCAGTATTTT
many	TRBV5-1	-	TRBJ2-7	CASSGSTYEQYF	TGCGCCAGCAGCGGGTCCACCTACGAGCAGTACTTC
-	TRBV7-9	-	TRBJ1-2	CASSVDNTF	TGTGCCAGCAGCGTCGACAACACCTTC
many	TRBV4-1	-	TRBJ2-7	CASSQEPGKPYEQYF	TGCGCCAGCAGCCAAGAGCCAGGGAAGCCCTACGAGCAGTACTTC
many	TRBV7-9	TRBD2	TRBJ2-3	CASSLLADLTDTQYF	TGTGCCAGCAGCCTTCTAGCGGACCTCACAGATACGCAGTATTTT
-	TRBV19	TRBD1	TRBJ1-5	CASSVTGQSNQPQHF	TGTGCCAGTAGTGTGACAGGGCAAAGCAATCAGCCCCAGCATTTT
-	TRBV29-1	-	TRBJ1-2	CSVEFREANYGYTF	TGCAGCGTTGAATTTCGGGAAGCTAACTATGGCTACACCTTC
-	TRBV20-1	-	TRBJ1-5	CSARDGFQPQHF	TGCAGTGCTAGAGATGGGTTTCAGCCCCAGCATTTT
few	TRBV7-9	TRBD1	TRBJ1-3	CASNTGGHGNTIYF	TGTGCCAGCAACACAGGGGGCCATGGAAACACCATATATTTT
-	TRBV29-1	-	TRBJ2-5	CSVDRTSATQYF	TGCAGCGTTGACAGGACGTCAGCGACCCAGTACTTC
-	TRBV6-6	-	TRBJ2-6	CASSPGAYGANVLTF	TGTGCCAGCAGCCCCGGCGCGTATGGGGCCAACGTCCTGACTTTC